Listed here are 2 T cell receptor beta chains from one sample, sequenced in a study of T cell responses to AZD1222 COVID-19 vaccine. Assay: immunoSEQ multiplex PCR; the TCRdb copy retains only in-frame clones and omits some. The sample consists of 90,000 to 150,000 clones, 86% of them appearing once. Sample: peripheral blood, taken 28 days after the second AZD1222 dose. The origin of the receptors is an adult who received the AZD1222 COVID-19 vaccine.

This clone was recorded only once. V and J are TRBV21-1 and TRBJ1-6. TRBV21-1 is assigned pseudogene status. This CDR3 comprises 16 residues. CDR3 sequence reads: CASSKSPYLRRSPLHF. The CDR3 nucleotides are TGTGCCAGCAGCAAATCCCCCTACCTAAGACGTAGCCCCCTCCACTTT.

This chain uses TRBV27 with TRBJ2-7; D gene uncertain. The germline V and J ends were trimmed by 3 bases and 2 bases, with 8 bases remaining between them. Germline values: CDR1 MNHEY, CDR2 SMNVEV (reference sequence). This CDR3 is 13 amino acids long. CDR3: CASSLNEPYEQYF. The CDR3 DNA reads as TGTGCCAGCAGTTTGAACGAACCCTACGAGCAGTACTTC.